Listed here is a single T cell receptor beta chain. Its matching antigen is unknown. Trimming took 5 bases from V and 5 from J; bases not matched to a gene: 4. Germline V gene lookup returns CDR1 SGHAT and CDR2 FQNNGV. The CDR3 is 15 amino acids. The sample belongs to a study of shared clonotypes between healthy human individuals. Study at large: Three plates each covered CD4 naive and memory; CD8 naive two, CD8 memory one.

Study-level results: Large sequencing depth failed to make sorted-subset sequencing complete, rarefaction showed.

Genomic DNA per cell subset filled all wells of several immunoSEQ plates. Using immunoSEQ multiplex PCR, the repertoire was profiled, and TCRdb retains in-frame clones only, with some absent. The data show 190,000 or so clones, with around 93% seen just once and around 0.067% held by the top ten. The chain uses TRBV11-2 and TRBJ2-2, with 11 bases identical to TRBD2. The TCR was taken from a woman aged 30 to 39 in good health. Sequencing used naive CD4+ T cells sorted from blood. As to subset: CD45RA+ positively selected. The CDR3 loop reads CASSQLAGETGELFF. The DNA of the CDR3 is TGTGCCAGCAGCCAACTAGCGGGAGAAACCGGGGAGCTGTTTTTT. The entire variable domain, with the rest obtained from reference TRBV11-2 and TRBJ2-2, is as follows: EAGVAQSPRYKIIEKRQSVAFWCNPISGHATLYWYQQILGQGPKLLIQFQNNGVVDDSQLPKDRFSAERLKGVDSTLKIQPAKLEDSAVYLCASSQLAGETGELFFGEGSRLTVL.